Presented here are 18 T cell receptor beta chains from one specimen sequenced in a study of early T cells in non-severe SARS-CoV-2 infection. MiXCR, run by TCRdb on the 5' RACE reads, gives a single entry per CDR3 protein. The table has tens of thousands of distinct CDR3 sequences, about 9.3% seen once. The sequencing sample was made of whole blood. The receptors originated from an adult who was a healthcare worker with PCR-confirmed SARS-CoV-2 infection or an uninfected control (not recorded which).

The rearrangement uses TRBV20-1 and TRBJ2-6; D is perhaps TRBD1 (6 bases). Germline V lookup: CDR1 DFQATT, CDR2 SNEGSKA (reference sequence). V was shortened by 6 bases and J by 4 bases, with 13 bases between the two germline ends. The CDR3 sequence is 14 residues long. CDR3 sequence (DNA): TGCAGTGCAGCACAGGGTAGCGGGGCCAACGTCCTGACTTTC. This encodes CSAAQGSGANVLTF.

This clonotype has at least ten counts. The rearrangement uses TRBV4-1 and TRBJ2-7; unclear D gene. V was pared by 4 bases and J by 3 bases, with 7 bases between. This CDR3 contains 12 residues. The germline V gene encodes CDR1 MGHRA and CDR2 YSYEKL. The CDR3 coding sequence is TGCGCCAGCAGCCGTCCCAGCTACGAGCAGTACTTC. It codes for CASSRPSYEQYF.

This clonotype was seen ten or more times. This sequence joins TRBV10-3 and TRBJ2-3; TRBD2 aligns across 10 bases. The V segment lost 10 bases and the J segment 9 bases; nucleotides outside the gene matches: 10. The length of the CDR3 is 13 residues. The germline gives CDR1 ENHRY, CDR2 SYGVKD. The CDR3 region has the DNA TGTGCCACCGTAGTAGCGGGAGGAGAAACGCAGTATTTT. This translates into CATVVAGGETQYF.

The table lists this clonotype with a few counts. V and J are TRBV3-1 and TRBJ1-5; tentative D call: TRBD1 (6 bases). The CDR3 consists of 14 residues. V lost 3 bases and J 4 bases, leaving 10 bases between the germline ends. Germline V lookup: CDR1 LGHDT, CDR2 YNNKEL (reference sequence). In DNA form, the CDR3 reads TGTGCCAGCAGCCAGGGGGCCGGGAATCAGCCCCAGCATTTT. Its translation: CASSQGAGNQPQHF.

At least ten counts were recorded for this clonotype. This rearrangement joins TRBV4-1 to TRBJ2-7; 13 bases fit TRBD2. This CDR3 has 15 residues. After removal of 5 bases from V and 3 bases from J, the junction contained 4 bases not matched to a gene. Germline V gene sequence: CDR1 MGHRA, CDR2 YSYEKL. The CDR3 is CASSLRTSGGYEQYF. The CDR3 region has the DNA TGCGCCAGCAGCTTGCGGACTAGCGGGGGCTACGAGCAGTACTTC.

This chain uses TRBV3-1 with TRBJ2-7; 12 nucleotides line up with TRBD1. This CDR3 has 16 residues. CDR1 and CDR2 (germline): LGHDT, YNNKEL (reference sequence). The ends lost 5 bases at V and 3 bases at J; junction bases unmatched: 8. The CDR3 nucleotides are TGTGCCAGCAGCTCTTCCGGGACAGGGGGCGACTACGAGCAGTACTTC. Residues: CASSSSGTGGDYEQYF.

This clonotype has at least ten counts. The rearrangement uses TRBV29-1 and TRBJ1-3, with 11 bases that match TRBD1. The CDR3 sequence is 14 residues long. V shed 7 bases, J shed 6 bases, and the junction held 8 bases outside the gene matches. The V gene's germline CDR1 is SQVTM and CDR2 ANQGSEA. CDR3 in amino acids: CSAQDRGPSNTIYF. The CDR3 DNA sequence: TGCAGCGCCCAGGACAGGGGGCCTTCAAACACCATATATTTT.

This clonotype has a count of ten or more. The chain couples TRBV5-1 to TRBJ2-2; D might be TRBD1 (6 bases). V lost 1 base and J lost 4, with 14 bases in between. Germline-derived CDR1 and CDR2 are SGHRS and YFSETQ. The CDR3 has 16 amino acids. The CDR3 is CASSLNDQGSTGELFF. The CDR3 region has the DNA TGCGCCAGCAGCTTGAATGATCAGGGGAGCACCGGGGAGCTGTTTTTT.

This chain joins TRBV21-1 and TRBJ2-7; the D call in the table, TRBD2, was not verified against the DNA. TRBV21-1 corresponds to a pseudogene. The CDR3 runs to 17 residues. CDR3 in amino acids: CASSKVLGGPPSYEQYF. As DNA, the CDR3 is TGTGCCAGCAGCAAAGTATTGGGAGGTCCGCCCTCCTACGAGCAGTACTTC.

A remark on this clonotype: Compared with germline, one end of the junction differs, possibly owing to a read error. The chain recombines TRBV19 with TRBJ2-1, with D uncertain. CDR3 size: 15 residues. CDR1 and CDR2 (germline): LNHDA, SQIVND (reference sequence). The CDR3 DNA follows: TGTGCCAGTAGTATTAGACCAAGCTCCTACAATCAGCAGTTCTTC. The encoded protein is CASSIRPSSYNQQFF.

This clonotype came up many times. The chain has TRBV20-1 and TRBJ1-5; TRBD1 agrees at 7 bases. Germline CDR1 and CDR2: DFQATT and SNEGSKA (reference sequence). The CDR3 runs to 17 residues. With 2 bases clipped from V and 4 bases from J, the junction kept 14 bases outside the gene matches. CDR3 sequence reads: CSARFGVFRDSNQPQHF. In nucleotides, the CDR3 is TGCAGTGCTAGATTTGGGGTGTTCCGGGACAGTAATCAGCCCCAGCATTTT.

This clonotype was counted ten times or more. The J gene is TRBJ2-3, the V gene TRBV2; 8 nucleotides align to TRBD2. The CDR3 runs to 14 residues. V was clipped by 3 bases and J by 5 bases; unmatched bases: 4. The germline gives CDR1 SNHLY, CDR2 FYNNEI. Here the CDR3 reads CASSEQAGEDTQYF. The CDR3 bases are TGTGCCAGCAGTGAGCAAGCGGGAGAAGATACGCAGTATTTT.

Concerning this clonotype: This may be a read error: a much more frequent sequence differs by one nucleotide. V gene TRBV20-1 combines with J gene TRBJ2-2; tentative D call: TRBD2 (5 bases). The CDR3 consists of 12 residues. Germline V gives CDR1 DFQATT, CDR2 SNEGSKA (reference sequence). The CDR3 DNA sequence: TGCAGTGCTAGAGCGAACACCGGGGAGCTGTATTTT. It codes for CSARANTGELYF.

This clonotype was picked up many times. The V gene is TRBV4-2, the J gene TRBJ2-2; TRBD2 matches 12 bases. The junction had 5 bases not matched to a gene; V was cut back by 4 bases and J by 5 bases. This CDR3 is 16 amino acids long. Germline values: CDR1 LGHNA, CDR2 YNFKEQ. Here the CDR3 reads CASSRSGTSGTGELFF. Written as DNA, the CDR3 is TGTGCCAGCAGCCGTTCCGGGACTAGCGGGACCGGGGAGCTGTTTTTT.

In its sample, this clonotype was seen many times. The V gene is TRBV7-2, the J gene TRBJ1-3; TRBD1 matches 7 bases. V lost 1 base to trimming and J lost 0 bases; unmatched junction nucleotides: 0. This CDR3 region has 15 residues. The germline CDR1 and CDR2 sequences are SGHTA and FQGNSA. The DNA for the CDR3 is TGTGCCAGCAGCTTAGACAGGGGCTCTGGAAACACCATATATTTT. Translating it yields CASSLDRGSGNTIYF.

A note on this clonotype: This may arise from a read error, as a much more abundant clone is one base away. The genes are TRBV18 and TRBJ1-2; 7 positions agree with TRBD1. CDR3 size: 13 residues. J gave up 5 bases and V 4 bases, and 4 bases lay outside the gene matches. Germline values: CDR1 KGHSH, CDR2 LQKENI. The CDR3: CASSRDRGYGYTF. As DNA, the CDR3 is TGTGCCAGCTCACGGGACAGAGGATATGGCTACACCTTC.

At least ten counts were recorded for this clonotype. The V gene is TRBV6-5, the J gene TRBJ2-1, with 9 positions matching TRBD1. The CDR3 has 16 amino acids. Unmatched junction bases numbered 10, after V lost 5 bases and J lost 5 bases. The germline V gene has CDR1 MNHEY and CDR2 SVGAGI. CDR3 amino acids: CASSPNRGLVNNEQFF. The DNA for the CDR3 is TGTGCCAGCAGTCCCAACAGGGGGCTGGTTAACAATGAGCAGTTCTTC.

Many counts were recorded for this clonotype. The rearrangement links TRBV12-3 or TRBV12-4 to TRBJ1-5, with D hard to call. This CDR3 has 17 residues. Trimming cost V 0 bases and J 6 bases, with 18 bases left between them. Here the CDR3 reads CASSLAGGQNYGQPQHF. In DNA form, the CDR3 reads TGTGCCAGCAGTTTAGCAGGCGGTCAGAATTACGGTCAGCCCCAGCATTTT.